The 5 T cell receptor beta chains below all came from one sample that was sequenced in a study of PD-L1 blockade in urothelial cancer. Time point defined: peripheral blood 6 weeks after treatment start. Clones were read by immunoSEQ multiplex PCR, and TCRdb kept only the in-frame ones, dropping some. The sample holds around 29,000 clones, 80% to 90% seen once. The specimen comprised PBMCs, sampled around atezolizumab (anti-PD-L1) treatment. All receptors come from a man between 70 and 80 years old with urothelial cancer.

V usage is TRBV7-9 and J usage is TRBJ2-2; D is possibly TRBD1 (6 bases). The CDR3 contains 14 residues. CDR1 is SEHNR, CDR2 FQNEAQ, per germline (reference sequence). V lost 5 bases and J 5 bases, leaving 12 bases between the germline ends. The CDR3 DNA reads as TGTGCCAGCAGCCTCGGACAGACAACCGGGGAGCTGTTTTTT. Protein product: CASSLGQTTGELFF.

The DNA for the CDR3 is TGTGCCAGCAGTTTGTACAGGGGAAAAGCTGAAGCTTTCTTT. Protein sequence: CASSLYRGKAEAFF. This chain joins TRBV28 and TRBJ1-1; 7 nucleotides match TRBD1. The CDR3 is 14 residues long. V lost 3 bases to trimming and J lost 6 bases; unmatched junction nucleotides: 7. Germline V gives CDR1 MDHEN, CDR2 SYDVKM.

The V and J genes are TRBV10-3 and TRBJ2-1, with 7 bases identical to TRBD2. Germline V gene data show CDR1 as ENHRY and CDR2 as SYGVKD. The CDR3 spans 16 residues. The V gene end was trimmed by 2 bases and the J gene end by 5 bases; junction bases not matched to a gene: 9. CDR3: CAISEIGSGHHNEQFF. CDR3 DNA: TGTGCCATCAGTGAGATTGGTAGCGGGCATCACAATGAGCAGTTCTTC.

This sequence joins TRBV16 and TRBJ2-7; 12 positions agree with TRBD1. The J segment lost 5 bases and the V segment lost 6 bases, leaving 8 bases of the junction unmatched. The CDR3 sequence is 15 residues long. The germline gives CDR1 KGHSY, CDR2 FQNENV. The CDR3 nucleotides are TGTGCCAGCAGTAAACCGGGACAGGGGGCCCACGAGCAGTACTTC. Protein product: CASSKPGQGAHEQYF.

J is TRBJ2-1 and V is TRBV27; weak D call: TRBD1 (6 bases). This CDR3 is 13 amino acids long. CDR1 is MNHEY and CDR2 is SMNVEV in the germline V gene (reference sequence). The ends were cut back, 6 bases at V and 4 bases at J, with 10 bases in the middle. CDR3 sequence reads: CASRQTGYNEQFF. In DNA form, the CDR3 reads TGTGCCAGCAGACAAACAGGGTACAATGAGCAGTTCTTC.